This is a list of T cell receptor beta chains from one sample in a study of blood T cells in healthy people across ages. TCRdb re-derived calls from the 5' RACE reads in MiXCR, one entry per CDR3 protein. The table lists 1.5 million to 2 million distinct CDR3 sequences, around 40% of them singletons. Sequencing used blood. These receptors originate from a human donor in good health. CDR3s include the opening cysteine and the closing phenylalanine or tryptophan. The D gene is left open where the match is weak. Size values are once, few and many counts, or a class for expanded clones, and some rows have none.

cdr3_length j_call v_call clone_size d_call cdr3_nt cdr3_aa
15 TRBJ2-2 TRBV7-2 NA NA TGTGCCAGCAGCTCCCTTTTTAGCAACACCGGGGAGCTGTTTTTT CASSSLFSNTGELFF
13 TRBJ1-2 TRBV6-5 few NA TGTGCCAGCAGTTACGGGGACTTGGAAGGCTACACCTTC CASSYGDLEGYTF
15 TRBJ2-5 TRBV20-1 NA TRBD1 TGCAGTGCTAGAGAGTTGTATGGGACAGAAGAGACCCAGTACTTC CSARELYGTEETQYF
18 TRBJ1-2 TRBV5-1 few NA TGCGCCAGCAGCTCGAACCCCCGGGACCGACAAGCTAACTATGGCTACACCTTC CASSSNPRDRQANYGYTF
12 TRBJ1-2 TRBV4-1 NA NA TGCGCCAGCAGCCCGCCAGGGTTCGGCTACACCTTC CASSPPGFGYTF
13 TRBJ2-1 TRBV20-1 NA TRBD2 TGCAGTACAATAGCGGGGGGGTACAATGAGCAGTTCTTC CSTIAGGYNEQFF
16 TRBJ2-5 TRBV5-1 NA TRBD1 TGCGCCAGCAGCTTGCGGCTGGCACAGGGGCCAGAGACCCAGTACTTC CASSLRLAQGPETQYF
15 TRBJ1-5 TRBV6-1 NA TRBD1 TGTACCAGCACGAGAGACAGGGTCGGCGGTCAGCCCCAGCATTTT CTSTRDRVGGQPQHF
21 TRBJ1-4 TRBV4-3 NA TRBD1 TGCGCCAGCAGCCCCTACCCGTCGGGGACAGGGAAAGGGGGGCAAAATGAAAAACTGTTTTTT CASSPYPSGTGKGGQNEKLFF
14 TRBJ1-1 TRBV7-8 NA TRBD1 TGTGCCAGCAGCCAGAACAGGGGGGTTACTGAAGCTTTCTTT CASSQNRGVTEAFF
13 TRBJ1-5 TRBV29-1 NA TRBD1 TGCAGCGTCGGGGACAGGGACAATCGGCCCCAGCATTTT CSVGDRDNRPQHF
16 TRBJ2-3 TRBV4-3 NA TRBD2 TGCGCCAGCAGCCTGCAGCCGGGACTAGTCACAGATACGCAGTATTTT CASSLQPGLVTDTQYF
14 TRBJ2-5 TRBV20-1 few NA TGCAGTGCTAGAGCGCCACAGGCTCAAGAGACCCAGTACTTC CSARAPQAQETQYF
15 TRBJ2-6 TRBV4-1 many NA TGTGCCAGCAGCCAGTCCGGGGCTGGGGCCAACGTCCTGACTTTC CASSQSGAGANVLTF
17 TRBJ2-5 TRBV7-2 NA TRBD2 TGTGCCAGCAGCTCGGGACTAGCGGGGGCACTGGGAGGGACCCAGTACTTC CASSSGLAGALGGTQYF
13 TRBJ2-1 TRBV29-1 NA TRBD1 TGCAGCGCGAACCCAGGGGGTAGTAATGAGCAGTTCTTC CSANPGGSNEQFF
12 TRBJ2-1 TRBV5-1 NA NA TGCGCCAGCAGCTTGCTTAATGGTGAGCAGTTCTTC CASSLLNGEQFF
14 TRBJ2-2 TRBV29-1 few NA TGCAGCGTTAAATCCGGGCCTCACACCGGGGAGCTGTTTTTT CSVKSGPHTGELFF
10 TRBJ2-1 TRBV12-3/TRBV12-4 NA NA TGTGCCAGCAGTTTAAAGACGCAGTTCTTC CASSLKTQFF
13 TRBJ2-5 TRBV6-5 NA NA TGTGCCAGCAGTTACTCTGGGTTGGAGACCCAGTACTTC CASSYSGLETQYF
14 TRBJ2-7 TRBV4-1 few NA TGCGCCAGCAGCCAACTGCCGGGGGTCTACGAGCAGTACTTC CASSQLPGVYEQYF
16 TRBJ2-1 TRBV5-1 NA NA TGCGCCAGCAGCATAGGGGTCTTAGGGGGGATCGATGAGCAGTTCTTC CASSIGVLGGIDEQFF
16 TRBJ2-3 TRBV4-1 few TRBD1 TGCGCCAGCAGCCAAGATTTGGGACAGGTCACAGATACGCAGTATTTT CASSQDLGQVTDTQYF
16 TRBJ2-5 TRBV5-1 NA TRBD2 TGCGCCAGCAGCTTACTAGCGGGGGGGCCTTTGGAGACCCAGTACTTC CASSLLAGGPLETQYF
14 TRBJ2-1 TRBV7-9 once TRBD2 TGTGCCAGCAGCCTGCCTACTAGCGCAGATGAGCAGTTCTTC CASSLPTSADEQFF
12 TRBJ1-5 TRBV28 NA NA TGTGCCATCGGCGACAGATATCAGCCCCAGCATTTT CAIGDRYQPQHF
15 TRBJ2-7 TRBV4-1 NA NA TGCGCCAGCAGCCAAGAAAAAGGGAGTTCCTACGAGCAGTACTTC CASSQEKGSSYEQYF
13 TRBJ2-3 TRBV29-1 NA NA TGCAGCGTTGGAGGACAGAGCACAGATACGCAGTATTTT CSVGGQSTDTQYF
14 TRBJ1-2 TRBV7-9 NA NA TGTGCCAGCCACCCCGGGGCCCTAGAATATGGCTACACCTTC CASHPGALEYGYTF
14 TRBJ1-2 TRBV29-1 NA NA TGCAGCGTTGAAGATCTGATGGTGAACTATGGCTACACCTTC CSVEDLMVNYGYTF
13 TRBJ1-1 TRBV20-1 NA TRBD1 TGCAGTGCTAGAGATTTAGACAGGGGAGAAGCTTTCTTT CSARDLDRGEAFF
14 TRBJ2-1 TRBV6-2/TRBV6-3 few TRBD2 TGTGCCAGTACCGGGACTAGGCCCGCATTGGGGCAGTTCTTC CASTGTRPALGQFF
13 TRBJ2-7 TRBV3-1 NA NA TGTGCCAGCAGCCAAGGACCGTCTAACGAGCAGTACTTC CASSQGPSNEQYF
12 TRBJ2-5 TRBV29-1 many NA TGCAGCGTTGGTCAGGGAGCCGAGACCCAGTACTTC CSVGQGAETQYF
13 TRBJ1-5 TRBV18 NA TRBD1 TGTGCCAGCTCACCAGCAGGGGGGCAGCCCCAGCATTTT CASSPAGGQPQHF
12 TRBJ2-1 TRBV3-1 NA NA TGTGCCAGCAGCAGAGGGGATGGTGAGCAGTTCTTC CASSRGDGEQFF
15 TRBJ2-4 TRBV4-3 few NA TGCGCCAGCAGCCAAGACCCGGGATCCGTAGACATTCAGTACTTC CASSQDPGSVDIQYF
16 TRBJ2-7 TRBV5-6 NA NA TGTGCCAGCAGCCCCGCTAGATTAATGGCGGAACACGAGCAGTACTTC CASSPARLMAEHEQYF
15 TRBJ1-1 TRBV27 NA TRBD1 TGTGCCAGCAGTTCCACTTTGACAGGGACCACTGAAGCTTTCTTT CASSSTLTGTTEAFF
15 TRBJ1-1 TRBV6-2/TRBV6-3 few NA TGTGCCAGCAGTCGGGGGACATGGGGTGGTACTGAAGCTTTCTTT CASSRGTWGGTEAFF
13 TRBJ2-5 TRBV20-1 few TRBD1 TGCAGTGCTAGACGGGACAGTCAAGAGACCCAGTACTTC CSARRDSQETQYF
14 TRBJ1-2 TRBV4-1 few NA TGCGCCAGCAGCCAAGAGGCACTCTCCTATGGCTACACCTTC CASSQEALSYGYTF
13 TRBJ2-5 TRBV5-1 NA NA TGCGCCAGCAACTCACTAGTCCAAGAGACCCAGTACTTC CASNSLVQETQYF
15 TRBJ1-1 TRBV28 few TRBD1 TGTGCCAGCAGTTCCGGACAGGAAATAACCACTGAAGCTTTCTTT CASSSGQEITTEAFF
12 TRBJ2-1 TRBV5-6 NA NA TGTGCCAGCAGCTCCCTGTGGAATGAGCAGTTCTTC CASSSLWNEQFF
14 TRBJ2-7 TRBV29-1 few NA TGCAGCGTTGCGGGCGGGGCTGACTCCTACGAGCAGTACTTC CSVAGGADSYEQYF
17 TRBJ1-5 TRBV5-3 NA NA TGTGCCGGAAGCAATCCAACCGGCGCGGTCAGCAATCAGCCCCAGCATTTT CAGSNPTGAVSNQPQHF
17 TRBJ2-6 TRBV25-1 few TRBD1 TGTGCCAGCAGTGGTGGGACAGAATTCTCTGGGGCCAACGTCCTGACTTTC CASSGGTEFSGANVLTF
17 TRBJ2-2 TRBV4-2 NA TRBD2 TGTGCCAGCAGCCAAGATCAGGGTAGCGGGGGACCGGGGGAGCTGTTTTTT CASSQDQGSGGPGELFF
14 TRBJ1-1 TRBV2 once NA TGTGCCAGCAAAGTGACAGCAGTTAACACTGAAGCTTTCTTT CASKVTAVNTEAFF
17 TRBJ2-2 TRBV12-3/TRBV12-4 NA TRBD2 TGTGCCAGCAGTCCACCCTTAGCGGGGGGGGACACCGGGGAGTGGTTTTTT CASSPPLAGGDTGEWFF
12 TRBJ2-7 TRBV18 many NA TGTGCCAGCTCACCGGGGAGCAACGAGCAGTACTTC CASSPGSNEQYF
18 TRBJ2-3 TRBV6-5 many TRBD2 TGTGCCAGCAGTTACTCGCCGACTAGCGGGGGACTCGGTAATACGCAGTATTTT CASSYSPTSGGLGNTQYF
16 TRBJ1-3 TRBV7-6 NA NA TGTGCCAGCAGTACTCGGGGACCTTCCTCTGGAAACACCATATATTTT CASSTRGPSSGNTIYF
14 TRBJ2-2 TRBV6-5 few NA TGTGCCAGCAGTACTCAGTTCAATGGCGGGGAGCTGTTTTTT CASSTQFNGGELFF
13 TRBJ1-2 TRBV7-9 few NA TGTGCCAGCAGCTTAATGACACTCGATGGCTACACCTTC CASSLMTLDGYTF
17 TRBJ2-3 TRBV27 NA TRBD1 TGTGCCAGCAGTTTCGGACAGGGGGCGACTGGCACAGATACGCAGTATTTT CASSFGQGATGTDTQYF